A single sample is the source of the 18 T cell receptor beta chains below, sequenced in a study of cytomegalovirus exposure and HLA in healthy donors. Clones were read by immunoSEQ multiplex PCR, and TCRdb kept only the in-frame ones, dropping some. The table lists 90,000 to 130,000 clones, around 95% of them singletons. Sequencing was performed on PBMCs. The receptor source for this set is a woman between 18 and 30 years old in good health and CMV-seronegative.

The chain is built from TRBV15 and TRBJ1-4; D not resolved. Trimming pared 5 bases from V and 0 bases from J, leaving 16 bases between. The CDR3 sequence is 17 residues long. The germline CDR1 and CDR2 sequences are LNHNV and YYDKDF (reference sequence). The CDR3 DNA follows: TGTGCCACCAGCCCCCGAGGAGGGCGAGCAACTAATGAAAAACTGTTTTTT. Translated, it gives CATSPRGGRATNEKLFF.

This sequence joins TRBV6-5 and TRBJ1-2; 8 positions match TRBD1. Germline assignment: CDR1 MNHEY and CDR2 SVGAGI. V lost 4 bases, J lost 9 bases, and 7 bases stayed unmatched. The CDR3 loop spans 13 amino acids. Here the CDR3 reads CASSLTGAMRYTF. In DNA, the CDR3 is TGTGCCAGCAGTTTGACAGGGGCTATGCGCTACACCTTC.

This chain uses TRBV6-1 with TRBJ1-6, with 10 bases matching TRBD1. This CDR3 contains 17 residues. Per the germline V gene, CDR1 is MNHNS and CDR2 is SASEGT. Trimming took 2 bases from V and 10 from J; bases not matched to a gene: 11. CDR3 in amino acids: CASSEMRRGTGDSPLHF. The DNA of the CDR3 is TGTGCCAGCAGTGAAATGAGGCGTGGGACAGGGGACTCACCCCTCCACTTT.

This clone is a singleton in its sample. Other DNA sequences within the sample encode an identical CDR3. The chain joins TRBV2 to TRBJ1-1; D ambiguous. The CDR3 consists of 13 residues. Germline V gives CDR1 SNHLY, CDR2 FYNNEI. Trimming cost V 2 bases and J 3 bases, with 7 bases left between them. CDR3 sequence reads: CASSELEDTEAFF. The CDR3 nucleotides read TGTGCCAGCAGTGAACTGGAGGACACTGAAGCTTTCTTT.

The rearrangement uses TRBV10-3 and TRBJ2-7; TRBD2 agrees at 7 bases. Trimming cost V 2 bases and J 5 bases; bases outside gene matches: 9. There are 15 residues in the CDR3. Germline V gene lookup returns CDR1 ENHRY and CDR2 SYGVKD. CDR3 bases: TGTGCCATCAGTGAGCCAGAAGCGGGGACCCACGAGCAGTACTTC. Its protein product is CAISEPEAGTHEQYF.

The J gene is TRBJ2-5, the V gene TRBV11-2; 8 bases match TRBD1. Germline V CDR1 and CDR2: SGHAT, FQNNGV. CDR3 length equals 19 residues. V gave up 4 bases and J gave up 1 base; unmatched junction bases: 17. CDR3 nucleotide sequence: TGTGCCAGCAGCTCCCCCCGGACAGGGATGGTAGGGTTCCAAGAGACCCAGTACTTC. It translates to CASSSPRTGMVGFQETQYF.

The CDR3, as DNA: TGTGCCAGCAGGGGGCAGGGGGATGGCTACACCTTC. Translation: CASRGQGDGYTF. The chain recombines TRBV5-4 with TRBJ1-2; 7 nucleotides line up with TRBD1. Germline assignment: CDR1 SGHNT and CDR2 YYREEE (reference sequence). This CDR3 has 12 amino acids. V was pared by 5 bases and J by 6 bases, with 4 bases of the junction left unmatched. The full variable domain, rest sourced from reference TRBV5-4 and TRBJ1-2, is ETGVTQSPTHLIKTRGQQVTLRCSSQSGHNTVSWYQQALGQGPQFIFQYYREEENGRGNFPPRFSGLQFPNYSSELNVNALELDDSALYLCASRGQGDGYTFGSGTRLTVV.

The chain links TRBV28 to TRBJ1-1; D call uncertain. Germline V CDR1 and CDR2: MDHEN, SYDVKM. The CDR3 is 12 amino acids. Written as DNA, the CDR3 is TGTGTCTCCGGAGGAAGAGACACTGAAGCTTTCTTT. Protein sequence: CVSGGRDTEAFF.

The V and J genes are TRBV9 and TRBJ2-5, with D perhaps matching TRBD2 (6 bases). The CDR3 covers 15 residues. The germline V and J ends were trimmed by 0 bases and 2 bases, with 11 bases remaining between them. Germline lookup yields CDR1 SGDLS and CDR2 YYNGEE. The CDR3 here is CASSVGPGEQETQYF. In DNA form, the CDR3 reads TGTGCCAGCAGCGTAGGTCCGGGGGAGCAAGAGACCCAGTACTTC.

The chain carries TRBV7-3 and TRBJ1-1; TRBD1 matches at 9 bases. The CDR3 contains 14 residues. Germline loops: CDR1 SGHTA, CDR2 FQGTGA. The V gene end was trimmed by 3 bases and the J gene end by 4 bases; junction bases not matched to a gene: 3. CDR3 sequence (DNA): TGTGCCAGCAGCTTCGGGACAGGGAGCACTGAAGCTTTCTTT. It specifies CASSFGTGSTEAFF.

The rearrangement uses TRBV10-3 and TRBJ1-1; tentatively, D is TRBD1 (6 bases). Looked up from germline, CDR1 is ENHRY and CDR2 is SYGVKD. Between the trimmed V and J ends, which lost 5 bases and 2 bases, there was a span of 9 bases. The CDR3 extends over 13 amino acids. The CDR3 DNA reads as TGTGCCATCAGTCCGACAGGAAACACTGAAGCTTTCTTT. Amino acid sequence: CAISPTGNTEAFF.

The chain couples TRBV5-6 to TRBJ2-7; D not resolved. CDR3 length equals 12 residues. Germline CDR1 is SGHDT and CDR2 is YYEEEE. The V gene lost 4 bases and the J gene lost 4 bases, with 9 bases spanning the gap. The CDR3 region has the DNA TGTGCCAGCAGCGCCACTCCTTACGAGCAGTACTTC. It codes for CASSATPYEQYF. The full variable domain, rest sourced from reference TRBV5-6 and TRBJ2-7, is DAGVTQSPTHLIKTRGQQVTLRCSPKSGHDTVSWYQQALGQGPQFIFQYYEEEERQRGNFPDRFSGHQFPNYSSELNVNALLLGDSALYLCASSATPYEQYFGPGTRLTVT.

In the case of this clone: Its ends do not fully match the called genes, so a read error is possible. The V call is TRBV20-1, the J call TRBJ2-3; weak D call: TRBD2 (6 bases). The CDR3 sequence is 11 residues long. Germline V lookup: CDR1 DFQATT, CDR2 SNEGSKA (reference sequence). CDR3 nucleotide sequence: TGTGGCGGGGCCGACACAGATACGCAGTATTTT. Its translation is CGGADTDTQYF.

V usage is TRBV7-6 and J usage is TRBJ1-3, with 11 positions matching TRBD1. V shed 3 bases, J shed 4 bases, and the junction held 11 bases outside the gene matches. The CDR3 consists of 18 residues. Germline V gene sequence: CDR1 SGHVS, CDR2 FNYEAQ. CDR3 bases: TGTGCCAGCAGCTTGCGGGACAGGGGGTCCCCTGAGGGAAACACCATATATTTT. Translated: CASSLRDRGSPEGNTIYF.

V gene TRBV11-1 combines with J gene TRBJ2-1; D is possibly TRBD1 (6 bases). Trimming removed 1 base from V and 2 bases from J, with 6 bases in between. The CDR3 has 14 residues. Germline lookup yields CDR1 SGHAT and CDR2 FQDESV (reference sequence). For the CDR3, the DNA is TGTGCCAGCAGCTTAGGGGGGCCCTACAATGAGCAGTTCTTC. Protein: CASSLGGPYNEQFF.

This chain links TRBV9 with TRBJ1-2, with 8 bases matching TRBD1. Trimming removed 3 bases from V and 0 bases from J; junction bases left unmatched: 4. Looked up from germline, CDR1 is SGDLS and CDR2 is YYNGEE. CDR3 length: 15 amino acids. This CDR3 reads CASSARTGTNYGYTF. The CDR3 DNA sequence: TGTGCCAGCAGCGCCCGGACAGGGACTAACTATGGCTACACCTTC.

In DNA form, the CDR3 reads TGTGCCAGTAGTATAGAAATCCGGGCTGAAGCTTTCTTT. Translated: CASSIEIRAEAFF. The chain uses TRBV19 and TRBJ1-1; D ambiguous. The CDR3 loop spans 13 amino acids. Germline V lookup: CDR1 LNHDA, CDR2 SQIVND (reference sequence). Trimming left V 0 bases short and J 6 bases short, with 8 bases between.

This chain joins TRBV18 and TRBJ1-4, with a possible D match to TRBD1 (5 bases). The germline gives CDR1 KGHSH, CDR2 LQKENI. V was clipped by 5 bases and J by 8 bases, with 18 bases between them. The length of the CDR3 is 15 residues. The CDR3 bases are TGTGCCAGCTCAAGAAGACTCGGGGAGGGGGAAAAACTGTTTTTT. Translation: CASSRRLGEGEKLFF.